Presented here are 13 T cell receptor beta chains from one specimen sequenced in a study of post-analysis software for immune sequencing data. Findings and limits, study-wide: Included in a set of roughly five TRBV segments more frequent in patients than controls were TRBV5-6, TRBV5-1 and TRBV20-1.

Libraries were made from TCR beta cDNA, and they carried unique molecular identifiers. TCRdb reanalysed the PCR reads using MiXCR and keeps one entry per CDR3 protein. This sample carries some 690,000 distinct CDR3 sequences, roughly 30% of them seen once, and the ten largest clones take roughly 0.54%. Their target antigens are unknown. Sequencing input: blood. Source of these receptors: a girl aged 10 to 17 with multiple sclerosis.

Concerning this clonotype: A far larger clone is a single base away, which makes a read error likely. The rearrangement uses TRBV5-1 and TRBJ2-3; no clear D gene. The CDR3 loop spans 12 amino acids. Germline loops: CDR1 SGHRS, CDR2 YFSETQ. As DNA, the CDR3 is TGCGCCGGCAGCTTGGTCGCAGATACGCAGTATTTT. This translates into CAGSLVADTQYF.

The chain carries TRBV6-5 and TRBJ1-1; D remains unclear. CDR1 is MNHEY and CDR2 is SVGAGI in the germline V gene. Trimming removed 6 bases at V and 8 bases at J, with 19 bases between. CDR3 length equals 14 residues. The CDR3 bases are TGTGCCAGCAGGACCACAGTCGGTGCGCGAGAAGCTTTCTTT. Protein sequence: CASRTTVGAREAFF.

In DNA, the CDR3 is TGTGCCAGCAGTTTTCGTAGCGGGAGCACAGATACGCAGTATTTT. Protein: CASSFRSGSTDTQYF. V is TRBV12-3 or TRBV12-4 and J is TRBJ2-3, with 7 bases fitting TRBD2. The CDR3 contains 15 residues. V lost 3 bases to trimming and J lost 0 bases; unmatched junction nucleotides: 3.

V gene TRBV28 combines with J gene TRBJ2-4; D is undetermined. The J call may be in error: the DNA end matches TRBJ2-7 better. There are 14 residues in the CDR3. In germline, CDR1 is MDHEN, CDR2 SYDVKM. The CDR3 spells CASSSDGQRYEQYF. Here the CDR3 DNA reads TGTGCCAGCAGTAGCGACGGGCAGCGCTACGAGCAGTACTTC.

The rearrangement uses TRBV6-1 and TRBJ2-7, with 9 nucleotides matching TRBD1. CDR1 is MNHNS and CDR2 is SASEGT in the germline V gene. CDR3 length: 19 residues. The junction had 23 bases not matched to a gene; V was cut back by 6 bases and J by 5 bases. The CDR3 sequence: CASSLSGTGNLPRFDEQYF. CDR3 bases: TGTGCCAGCAGCCTTTCCGGGACAGGGAACCTCCCGAGGTTCGACGAGCAGTACTTC.

The J gene is TRBJ2-1, the V gene TRBV14; 13 bases match TRBD2. CDR1 SGHDN and CDR2 FVKESK come from the germline V gene. V was pared by 4 bases and J by 6 bases, with 9 bases of the junction left unmatched. The CDR3 sequence is 17 residues long. CDR3 region: CASSPGLAGTGPNEQFF. CDR3 DNA sequence: TGTGCCAGCAGCCCGGGACTAGCGGGAACCGGGCCCAATGAGCAGTTCTTC.

The sample holds many counts of this clonotype. V usage is TRBV5-5 and J usage is TRBJ2-7; possibly TRBD1 for D (6 bases). CDR1 and CDR2 (germline): SGHKS, YYEKEE (reference sequence). The CDR3 is 14 residues long. Trimming removed 7 bases from V and 2 bases from J, with 16 bases in between. In nucleotides, the CDR3 is TGTGCCAGCGAAAGGGGGAAACCACCCTACGAGCAGTACTTC. It translates to CASERGKPPYEQYF.

The rearrangement links TRBV7-9 to TRBJ2-3, with TRBD2 matching over 7 bases. The germline V gene encodes CDR1 SEHNR and CDR2 FQNEAQ (reference sequence). The CDR3 sequence is 17 residues long. The V and J ends lost 0 bases and 2 bases, in that order; junction bases with no gene match: 8. The CDR3 is CASSLARASGYTDTQYF. CDR3 DNA sequence: TGTGCCAGCAGCTTAGCGCGGGCTAGCGGCTACACAGATACGCAGTATTTT.

This chain connects TRBV20-1 to TRBJ2-1; unclear D gene. The CDR3 consists of 17 residues. Germline CDR1 and CDR2: DFQATT and SNEGSKA (reference sequence). The germline V and J ends were trimmed by 5 bases and 0 bases, with 20 bases remaining between them. The CDR3 DNA reads TGCAGTGCTGCCCCACCAATAGATCGAAGCTCCTACAATGAGCAGTTCTTC. The encoded protein is CSAAPPIDRSSYNEQFF.

This chain connects TRBV5-1 to TRBJ1-2, with a possible D match to TRBD1 (5 bases). Deletions cut 4 bases from V and 4 bases from J, with 17 bases between. In germline, CDR1 is SGHRS, CDR2 YFSETQ. The CDR3 runs 15 residues. CDR3 sequence: CASSHRDPTSYGYTF. DNA of the CDR3: TGCGCCAGCAGCCACCGGGACCCTACCTCCTATGGCTACACCTTC.

The J gene is TRBJ1-2, the V gene TRBV5-1; 7 nucleotides match TRBD1. J gave up 4 bases and V 4 bases, and 10 bases lay outside the gene matches. The CDR3 extends over 15 amino acids. Per the germline V gene, CDR1 is SGHRS and CDR2 is YFSETQ. This CDR3 reads CASSPGTELFYGYTF. The CDR3 DNA reads TGCGCCAGCAGCCCCGGGACAGAGCTTTTCTATGGCTACACCTTC. Combining the CDR3 with reference TRBV5-1 and TRBJ1-2 gives the whole variable domain KAGVTQTPRYLIKTRGQQVTLSCSPISGHRSVSWYQQTPGQGLQFLFEYFSETQRNKGNFPGRFSGRQFSNSRSEMNVSTLELGDSALYLCASSPGTELFYGYTFGSGTRLTVV.

This sequence joins TRBV29-1 and TRBJ1-3, with D hard to call. The CDR3 runs to 15 residues. Trimming took 1 base from V and 0 from J, leaving 10 bases between them. CDR1 and CDR2 from the germline V gene are SQVTM and ANQGSEA. CDR3 in amino acids: CSVEVGRISGNTIYF. Here the CDR3 DNA reads TGCAGCGTTGAAGTCGGACGGATCTCTGGAAACACCATATATTTT.

To note about this clonotype: A junction boundary mismatches the germline segment, possibly from a read error. V and J are TRBV9 and TRBJ2-1, with 7 bases lining up with TRBD2. CDR3 length: 14 residues. Germline-derived CDR1 and CDR2 are SGDLS and YYNGEE. CDR3 in amino acids: CASSVGGGYSEQFF. The CDR3 nucleotides are TGTGCCAGCAGCGTAGGCGGGGGATACAGTGAGCAGTTCTTC.